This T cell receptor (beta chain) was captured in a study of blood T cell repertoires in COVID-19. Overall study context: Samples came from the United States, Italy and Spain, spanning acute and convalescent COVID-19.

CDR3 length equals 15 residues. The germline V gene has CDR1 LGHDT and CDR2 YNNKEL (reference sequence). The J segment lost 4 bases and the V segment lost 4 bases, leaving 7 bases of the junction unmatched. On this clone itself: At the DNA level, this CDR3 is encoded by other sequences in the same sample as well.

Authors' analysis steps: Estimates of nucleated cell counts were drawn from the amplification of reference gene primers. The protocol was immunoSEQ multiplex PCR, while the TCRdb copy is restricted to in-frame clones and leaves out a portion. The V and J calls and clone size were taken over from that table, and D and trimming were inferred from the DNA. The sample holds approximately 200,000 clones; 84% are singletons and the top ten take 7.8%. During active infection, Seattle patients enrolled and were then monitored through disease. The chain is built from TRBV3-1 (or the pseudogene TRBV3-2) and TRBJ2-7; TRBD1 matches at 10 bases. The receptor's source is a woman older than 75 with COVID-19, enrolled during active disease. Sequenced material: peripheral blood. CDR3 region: CASSPPGQGMYEQYF. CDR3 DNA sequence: TGTGCCAGCAGCCCTCCGGGACAGGGGATGTACGAGCAGTACTTC.